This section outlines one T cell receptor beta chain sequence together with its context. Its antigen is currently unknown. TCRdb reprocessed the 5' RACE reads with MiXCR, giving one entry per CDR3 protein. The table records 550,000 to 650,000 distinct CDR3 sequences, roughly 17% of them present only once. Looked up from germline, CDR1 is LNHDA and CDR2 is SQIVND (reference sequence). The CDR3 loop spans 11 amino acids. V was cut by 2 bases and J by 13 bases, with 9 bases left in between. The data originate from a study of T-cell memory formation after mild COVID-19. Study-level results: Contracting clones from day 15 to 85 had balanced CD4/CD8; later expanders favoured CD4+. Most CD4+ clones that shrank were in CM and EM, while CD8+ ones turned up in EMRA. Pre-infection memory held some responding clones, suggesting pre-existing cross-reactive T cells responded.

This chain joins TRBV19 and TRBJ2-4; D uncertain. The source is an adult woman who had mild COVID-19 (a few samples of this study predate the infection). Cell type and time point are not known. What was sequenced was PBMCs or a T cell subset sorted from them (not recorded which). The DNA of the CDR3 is TGTGCCAGTAGTATATCGGCCCCCCAGTACTTC. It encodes CASSISAPQYF.